Listed below are T cell receptor beta chains from one sample, sequenced in a study of blood T cell repertoires in COVID-19. Measured with immunoSEQ multiplex PCR; TCRdb has only the in-frame clones, and not every one. The top ten hold just under 6.5% of the sample, which has 250,000 or so clones, around 89% seen once. Sequencing input: peripheral blood. The receptors come from a woman aged 30 to 39 with COVID-19, enrolled during active disease. Both conserved end residues are part of each CDR3. A D gene is named only where the DNA matches it firmly. Size tells how often a clone was seen (once, few, many) or the class of an expanded clone, and some rows leave it out.

J gene	V gene	D gene	clone size	CDR3 DNA	CDR3 protein
TRBJ2-1	TRBV4-3	TRBD2	once	TGCGCCAGCAGCCAAGATGGTGCGGGAGCTGGAGGCAATGAGCAGTTCTTC	CASSQDGAGAGGNEQFF
TRBJ1-3	TRBV9	.	few	TGTGCCAGCAGGACAGGCAACTCTGGAAACACCATATATTTT	CASRTGNSGNTIYF
TRBJ1-2	TRBV7-8	.	.	TGTGCCAGCAGCCTCGACAGGAGTGGCTACACCTTC	CASSLDRSGYTF
TRBJ1-6	TRBV6-6	.	.	TGTGCCAGCAGTTACGTGGGGGCCGATAATTCACCCCTCCACTTT	CASSYVGADNSPLHF
TRBJ2-1	TRBV6-2/TRBV6-3	.	.	TGTGCCAGCAGTTACCTCCCTCGCGATGAGCAGTTCTTC	CASSYLPRDEQFF
TRBJ2-7	TRBV5-6	.	.	TGTGCCAGCAGCTTGTCCCTACAGACAGCCCCCTACGAGCAGTACTTC	CASSLSLQTAPYEQYF
TRBJ2-5	TRBV10-3	.	.	TGTGCCATCAGAGGCGGGGGCGAGACCCAGTACTTC	CAIRGGGETQYF
TRBJ2-1	TRBV7-9	TRBD2	few	TGTGCCAGCAGCTTGAGGGCCGGGACTAGCTCCTACAATGAGCAGTTCTTC	CASSLRAGTSSYNEQFF
TRBJ1-3	TRBV18	.	.	TGTGCCAGCTCACAATCTGGGACTGCAAGCTCTGGAAACACCATATATTTT	CASSQSGTASSGNTIYF
TRBJ1-2	TRBV5-1	.	.	TGCGCCAGCAGCTGGGGGCCCGACCGGATAAACTACTATGGCTACACCTTC	CASSWGPDRINYYGYTF
TRBJ2-2	TRBV25-1	.	.	TGTGCCAGCAACCCTTCCGCGACCGGGGAGCTGTTTTTT	CASNPSATGELFF
TRBJ1-2	TRBV5-6	TRBD1	.	TGTGCCAGCAGCTCAGGGGGCGGCTATGGCTACACCTTC	CASSSGGGYGYTF
TRBJ2-5	TRBV6-4	TRBD1	.	TGTGCCAGCAGTGACTCGGCAGGACAGGGCCGGGAGACCCAGTACTTC	CASSDSAGQGRETQYF
TRBJ2-1	TRBV27	TRBD2	.	TGTGCCAGCAGCCTCGGGGTAGCGGGAGTTAATGAGCAGTTCTTC	CASSLGVAGVNEQFF
TRBJ2-7	TRBV7-2	.	.	TGTGCCAGCAGCCTCATGACAGGTCTATCCTACGAGCAGTACTTC	CASSLMTGLSYEQYF
TRBJ2-1	TRBV3-1/TRBV3-2	TRBD2	.	TGTGCCAGCAGCCAAGTTCCCGGGACTAGCGGACCTCGGGAGCAGTTCTTC	CASSQVPGTSGPREQFF
TRBJ2-3	TRBV11-3	.	.	TGTGCCAGCAGCCGAGACCCTAGCCGCGCCTATTTT	CASSRDPSRAYF
TRBJ2-1	TRBV9	TRBD2	.	TGTGCCAGCAGCGTTAGACTAGCGGCCTACAATGAGCAGTTCTTC	CASSVRLAAYNEQFF
TRBJ1-2	TRBV4-3	.	.	TGCGCCAGCAGCCAAGATTCGGCAGGGTCACAGGGCTACACCTTC	CASSQDSAGSQGYTF
TRBJ2-7	TRBV28	.	.	TGTGCCACCAGGGAAGCAGGGGTCTACGAGCAGTACTTC	CATREAGVYEQYF
TRBJ2-1	TRBV10-3	.	.	TGTGCCAGCGCCTTTATCGGGAGCGACAATGAGCAGTTCTTC	CASAFIGSDNEQFF
TRBJ2-5	TRBV5-1	.	.	TGCGCCAGCAGCTCCCTCGACGGAGAAGAGACCCAGTACTTC	CASSSLDGEETQYF
TRBJ2-4	TRBV7-9	.	.	TGTGCCAGCAGCTCTAAGATAGCCAAAAACATTCAGTACTTC	CASSSKIAKNIQYF
TRBJ1-1	TRBV5-6	.	.	TGTGCCAGCAGCTTCCGGGTAGACACTGAAGCTTTCTTT	CASSFRVDTEAFF
TRBJ2-5	TRBV7-9	TRBD2	.	TGTGCCAGCTTCCCTGGGGCGGGAGGGCCTACGGAGACCCAGTACTTC	CASFPGAGGPTETQYF
TRBJ2-3	TRBV29-1	TRBD2	.	TGCAGCGTTGAACCCAATGCTGGGAGGGCAGGGACAGATACGCAGTATTTT	CSVEPNAGRAGTDTQYF
TRBJ2-5	TRBV3-1/TRBV3-2	TRBD1	.	TGTGCCAGCAGCCAAGGGGGACAGGAAGAGACCCAGTACTTC	CASSQGGQEETQYF
TRBJ2-3	TRBV7-2	TRBD2	.	TGTGCCAGCAGCTTTCGGCTAGCGGGGGGTGCAGATACGCAGTATTTT	CASSFRLAGGADTQYF
TRBJ2-3	TRBV4-2	.	.	TGTGCCAGCAGCCAAGTCACTCGCACAGATACGCAGTATTTT	CASSQVTRTDTQYF
TRBJ1-5	TRBV19	.	once	TGTGCCAGTAGTATGGGTTGGCGCCAGAAAGGGGGCAATCAGCCCCAGCATTTT	CASSMGWRQKGGNQPQHF
TRBJ2-5	TRBV7-9	TRBD2	.	TGTGCCAGCAGCTTACCGCGGGCTAGCGGGAAAGAGACCCAGTACTTC	CASSLPRASGKETQYF
TRBJ2-3	TRBV14	.	.	TGTGCCAGCAGTATGGGGGGACCAGATACGCAGTATTTT	CASSMGGPDTQYF
TRBJ2-1	TRBV11-3	.	.	TGTGCCAGCAGCTTAGGCCAGACAGGTCGATACAATGAGCAGTTCTTC	CASSLGQTGRYNEQFF
TRBJ2-3	TRBV18	TRBD1	.	TGTGCCAGCTCACTGGACAGGGATGGAGATACGCAGTATTTT	CASSLDRDGDTQYF
TRBJ2-3	TRBV28	.	.	TGTGCCAGCAACAGTGTACCGGGTAGCGGCACAGATACGCAGTATTTT	CASNSVPGSGTDTQYF
TRBJ2-7	TRBV7-2	TRBD2	.	TGTGCCAGCAGCTTAGCGTCGACTAGCGGATCCTACGAGCAGTACTTC	CASSLASTSGSYEQYF
TRBJ1-2	TRBV9	.	.	TGTGCCAGCAGCCTAGGGGCTGACCAACAGACCTTC	CASSLGADQQTF
TRBJ1-4	TRBV2	TRBD1	.	TGTGCCAGCAGTGAATTGACGACAGGGGAAAATGAAAAACTGTTTTTT	CASSELTTGENEKLFF
TRBJ1-5	TRBV10-3	TRBD1	.	TGTGCCATCAGTGAGACTACAGGGGGCGTCGGGGGCCATCAGCCCCAGCATTTT	CAISETTGGVGGHQPQHF
TRBJ2-2	TRBV18	.	few	TGTGCCAGCTCACCAAACAGGGTCGTCGCCGGGGAGCTGTTTTTT	CASSPNRVVAGELFF
TRBJ1-2	TRBV27	.	.	TGTGCCAGCAGTAGGACAAGAGGTTACTATGGCTACACCTTC	CASSRTRGYYGYTF
TRBJ1-5	TRBV4-2	.	.	TGTGCCAGCAGCCCAGGGACTAGGCAGCCCCAGCATTTT	CASSPGTRQPQHF
TRBJ2-5	TRBV11-3	TRBD1	.	TGTGCCAGCAGCTTGGGCGGCCGACAGGGGGGGGAGACCCAGTACTTC	CASSLGGRQGGETQYF